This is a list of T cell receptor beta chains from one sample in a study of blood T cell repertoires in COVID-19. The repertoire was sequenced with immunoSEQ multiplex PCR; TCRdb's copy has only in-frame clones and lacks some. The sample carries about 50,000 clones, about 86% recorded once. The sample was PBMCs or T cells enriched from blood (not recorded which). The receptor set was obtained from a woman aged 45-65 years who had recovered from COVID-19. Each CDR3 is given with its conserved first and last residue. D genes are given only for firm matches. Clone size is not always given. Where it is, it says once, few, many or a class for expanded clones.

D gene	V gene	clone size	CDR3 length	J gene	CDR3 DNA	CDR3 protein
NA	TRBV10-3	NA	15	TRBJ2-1	TGTGCCACCGCGCATGGGGGGAGCTCCTACAATGAGCAGTTCTTC	CATAHGGSSYNEQFF
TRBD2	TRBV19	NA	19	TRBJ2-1	TGTGCCAGTAGTACTTACGGGACTAGCGGGAGGAGAGTTAACAATGAGCAGTTCTTC	CASSTYGTSGRRVNNEQFF
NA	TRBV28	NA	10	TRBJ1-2	TGTGCCACCCAGAACTATGGCTACACCTTC	CATQNYGYTF
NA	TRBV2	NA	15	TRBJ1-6	TGTGCCAGCAGTGAGGAGGGGGGGATTCAGTCACCCCTCCACTTT	CASSEEGGIQSPLHF
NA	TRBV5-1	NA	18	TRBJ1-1	TGCGCCAGCAGCTTGGCCCTGGGCAGGGGCTTAAGGAACACTGAAGCTTTCTTT	CASSLALGRGLRNTEAFF
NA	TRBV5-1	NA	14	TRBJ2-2	TGCGCCAGTGCCAGGGGTCTGAACACCGGGGAGCTGTTTTTT	CASARGLNTGELFF
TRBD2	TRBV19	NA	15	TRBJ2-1	TGTGCCAGTAGTGCGGGACTAGCGGGATTCGGCGAGCAGTTCTTC	CASSAGLAGFGEQFF
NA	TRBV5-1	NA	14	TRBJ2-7	TGCGCCAGCAGCTTGGGGAGCCTCTACTACGAGCAGTACTTC	CASSLGSLYYEQYF
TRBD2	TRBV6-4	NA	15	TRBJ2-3	TGTGCCAGCAGGGATAGCGGGGGGGCCGCAGATACGCAGTATTTT	CASRDSGGAADTQYF
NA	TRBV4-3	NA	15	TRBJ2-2	TGCGCCAGCAGCCAAGGTGGGACTCAAACCGGGGAGCTGTTTTTT	CASSQGGTQTGELFF
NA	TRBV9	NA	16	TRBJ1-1	TGTGCCAGCAGCGTAGAAGGGACACCCATGAACACTGAAGCTTTCTTT	CASSVEGTPMNTEAFF
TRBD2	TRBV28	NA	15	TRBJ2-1	TGTGCCAGCAGGCCTCTAGCGGGGGTTGTCAATGAGCAGTTCTTC	CASRPLAGVVNEQFF
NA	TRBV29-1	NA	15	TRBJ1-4	TGCAGCGCTAGGAGGGGTAGTGCAACTAATGAAAAACTGTTTTTT	CSARRGSATNEKLFF
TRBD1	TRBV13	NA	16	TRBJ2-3	TGTGCCAGCAGCACGGGACAGGAGGGGGGCACAGATACGCAGTATTTT	CASSTGQEGGTDTQYF
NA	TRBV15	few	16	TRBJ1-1	TGTGCCACCAGCAGAGCGAGAGGGTCGATAAACACTGAAGCTTTCTTT	CATSRARGSINTEAFF
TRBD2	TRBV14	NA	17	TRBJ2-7	TGTGCCAGCAGCCAAGAAGGTAGAGCGGGAGTCCCCTACGAGCAGTACTTC	CASSQEGRAGVPYEQYF
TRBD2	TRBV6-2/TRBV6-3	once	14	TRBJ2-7	TGTGCCAGCAGTTATAGCGGGAGGTCTTACGAGCAGTACTTC	CASSYSGRSYEQYF
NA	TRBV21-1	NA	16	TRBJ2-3	TGTGCCAGCACCAAAAGGAAGGGACAGAACACAGATACGCAGTATTTT	CASTKRKGQNTDTQYF
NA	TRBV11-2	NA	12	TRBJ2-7	TGTGCCAGCAGCTTAGTTGGGAGCGAGCAGTACTTC	CASSLVGSEQYF
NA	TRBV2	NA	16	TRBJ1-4	TGTGCCAGCAACTTACAGGGCAGGGGAACTAATGAAAAACTGTTTTTT	CASNLQGRGTNEKLFF
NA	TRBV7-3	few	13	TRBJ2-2	TGTGCCAGCAGCACCTATCTGGCCGGGGAGCTGTTTTTT	CASSTYLAGELFF
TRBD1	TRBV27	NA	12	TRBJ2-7	TGTGCCAGCAGCCAAGGGGGCGCGCAGCAGTACTTC	CASSQGGAQQYF
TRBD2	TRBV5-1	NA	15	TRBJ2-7	TGCGCCAGCAGCTTGGTCGGGACTAGCGGATACGAGCAGTACTTC	CASSLVGTSGYEQYF
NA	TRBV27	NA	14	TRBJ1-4	TGTGCCAGCAGGCCAGGGTTGACTAATGAAAAACTGTTTTTT	CASRPGLTNEKLFF